The 30 T cell receptor beta chains listed next were all sequenced from one sample in a study of cytomegalovirus exposure and HLA in healthy donors. 13 Jbeta primers and 60 Vbeta primers were used for the PCR. Generated by immunoSEQ multiplex PCR, the TCRdb table keeps only in-frame clones and is missing some. The data hold nearly 110,000 clones, with around four fifths observed a single time. The sample was PBMCs. All receptors derive from a man aged 30 to 45 in good health and CMV-seronegative.

The chain has TRBV2 and TRBJ1-2, with TRBD1 identical over 8 bases. The germline V gene encodes CDR1 SNHLY and CDR2 FYNNEI. The V gene end was trimmed by 6 bases and the J gene end by 0 bases; junction bases not matched to a gene: 15. The CDR3 spans 18 residues. In nucleotides, the CDR3 is TGTGCCAGCAGCGAGCACCATAGGACAGGGAGGACTAACTATGGCTACACCTTC. This codes for CASSEHHRTGRTNYGYTF. The full variable domain, its missing parts supplied by reference TRBV2 and TRBJ1-2, is EPEVTQTPSHQVTQMGQEVILRCVPISNHLYFYWYRQILGQKVEFLVSFYNNEISEKSEIFDDQFSVERPDGSNFTLKIRSTKLEDSAMYFCASSEHHRTGRTNYGYTFGSGTRLTVV.

This chain links TRBV6-5 with TRBJ2-6; tentatively, D is TRBD2 (6 bases). This CDR3 contains 14 residues. From germline, CDR1 is MNHEY and CDR2 SVGAGI. V lost 4 bases and J 6 bases, leaving 10 bases between the germline ends. The CDR3 coding sequence is TGTGCCAGCAGTTCCCCGGGGGAGGCCAACGTCCTGACTTTC. Amino acids: CASSSPGEANVLTF.

This clone appeared a few times. The V and J genes are TRBV7-9 and TRBJ2-1; 7 bases match TRBD2. V trimming: 5 bases; J trimming: 10 bases; junction bases outside the gene matches: 14. The CDR3 loop spans 15 amino acids. Germline values: CDR1 SEHNR, CDR2 FQNEAQ (reference sequence). The CDR3 region is CASSATSAPNGEQFF. CDR3 coding DNA: TGTGCCAGCAGCGCAACTAGCGCTCCCAACGGGGAGCAGTTCTTC.

This chain connects TRBV30 to TRBJ2-3, with TRBD1 identical over 10 bases. The CDR3 totals 16 residues. Losses at the gene ends were 0 bases for V and 5 bases for J; bases not matched to a gene: 8. Germline V gene sequence: CDR1 GTSNPN, CDR2 SVGIG (reference sequence). CDR3 residues: CAWSVSGQGGVDTQYF. CDR3 nucleotides: TGTGCCTGGAGTGTTAGCGGACAGGGGGGAGTAGATACGCAGTATTTT.

The CDR3 DNA follows: TGCAGTGCTAGGGGGGCGAGGGCGTTCTTC. It codes for CSARGARAFF. The chain has TRBV20-1 and TRBJ2-1; tentatively, D is TRBD1 (6 bases). This CDR3 contains 10 residues. Germline-derived CDR1 and CDR2 are DFQATT and SNEGSKA (reference sequence). The V end lost 3 bases, the J end lost 15 bases, and 12 bases lay between the germline ends.

The sample holds a few counts of this clone. The chain links TRBV9 to TRBJ2-5; tentative D call: TRBD1 (5 bases). The J call may be incorrect, as the DNA end agrees better with TRBJ2-7. The CDR3 contains 13 residues. Germline CDR1 is SGDLS and CDR2 is YYNGEE. CDR3 in DNA: TGTGCCAGCAGCAGAGACAGTGGTTACGAGCAGTACTTC. Translating it yields CASSRDSGYEQYF.

The chain joins TRBV5-4 to TRBJ2-7; 12 bases are shared with TRBD1. V lost 5 bases and J lost 3; bases outside the gene matches: 9. The CDR3 covers 16 residues. The V gene's germline CDR1 is SGHNT and CDR2 YYREEE (reference sequence). CDR3 sequence: CASSAGTGGLYYEQYF. The CDR3 bases are TGTGCCAGCAGTGCCGGGACAGGGGGCCTTTACTACGAGCAGTACTTC.

This chain joins TRBV5-5 and TRBJ1-2; tentative D call: TRBD1 (5 bases). This CDR3 spans 15 amino acids. Germline V lookup: CDR1 SGHKS, CDR2 YYEKEE (reference sequence). Trimming left V 1 base short and J 1 base short, with 11 bases between. The CDR3 sequence is CASSLWLQGNYGYTF. The CDR3, as DNA: TGTGCCAGCAGCTTGTGGCTTCAGGGTAACTATGGCTACACCTTC.

The chain employs TRBV5-4 and TRBJ2-1, with a weak D call TRBD2 (5 bases). Germline V gene data show CDR1 as SGHNT and CDR2 as YYREEE (reference sequence). V was clipped by 1 base and J by 4 bases, with 15 bases between them. The CDR3 spans 16 residues. The CDR3, as DNA: TGTGCCAGCAGCTTGCCCCGTGAGGGCAAATACAATGAGCAGTTCTTC. It is translated as CASSLPREGKYNEQFF.

CDR3 sequence reads: CASGLVLTASYEQYF. CDR3 nucleotide sequence: TGTGCTAGTGGTTTGGTATTGACAGCTTCCTACGAGCAGTACTTC. The chain couples TRBV12-5 to TRBJ2-7, with a weak D call TRBD1 (5 bases). The CDR3 sequence is 15 residues long. Germline-derived CDR1 and CDR2 are LGHNT and FRNRAP. Trimming shortened V by 0 bases and J by 1 base, and 10 bases separated the two germline ends.

The chain joins TRBV25-1 to TRBJ2-2; 8 bases match TRBD1. CDR1 is MGHDK and CDR2 is SYGVNS in the germline V gene. The CDR3 runs 17 residues. V lost 1 base and J lost 4; bases outside the gene matches: 8. The CDR3 spells CASSEFLGQGPTGELFF. The CDR3 DNA reads TGTGCCAGCAGTGAATTTCTCGGACAGGGTCCCACCGGGGAGCTGTTTTTT.

The chain links TRBV4-1 to TRBJ2-3, with 14 positions matching TRBD2. The germline V gene encodes CDR1 MGHRA and CDR2 YSYEKL. V was pared by 1 base and J by 0 bases, with 6 bases of the junction left unmatched. The CDR3 sequence is 19 residues long. The DNA of the CDR3 is TGCGCCAGCAGCCAAGCGGGGACTAGCGGGAGACTTAGCACAGATACGCAGTATTTT. Translating it yields CASSQAGTSGRLSTDTQYF.

This chain joins TRBV5-1 and TRBJ1-4, with TRBD1 matching 8 bases. CDR3 length: 16 amino acids. J was trimmed by 7 bases and V by 0 bases; bases with no gene match: 8. Germline lookup yields CDR1 SGHRS and CDR2 YFSETQ. CDR3 sequence (DNA): TGCGCCAGCAGCTTGGAATCTTCAGGGGGCGTTGAAAAACTGTTTTTT. The encoded protein is CASSLESSGGVEKLFF.

In its sample, this clone was seen once. The genes are TRBV11-2 and TRBJ2-1; possible D gene TRBD2, 6 bases. The V gene lost 5 bases and the J gene lost 2 bases, with 19 bases spanning the gap. The CDR3 length is 17 residues. Per germline, CDR1 SGHAT and CDR2 FQNNGV. The CDR3 nucleotides read TGTGCCAGCAGCCAAATCTACGGGAGTTCCACCTACAATGAGCAGTTCTTC. Amino acids: CASSQIYGSSTYNEQFF.

The CDR3 nucleotides read TGTGCCAGCGGACAGGGTCCCTACGAGCAGTACTTC. Encoded protein: CASGQGPYEQYF. This chain joins TRBV18 and TRBJ2-7, with 8 positions matching TRBD1. The germline CDR1 and CDR2 sequences are KGHSH and LQKENI. V trimming: 8 bases; J trimming: 2 bases; junction bases outside the gene matches: 2. The CDR3 loop spans 12 amino acids.

This chain joins TRBV28 and TRBJ2-7; TRBD2 agrees at 9 bases. The V segment lost 4 bases and the J segment 5 bases; nucleotides outside the gene matches: 15. This CDR3 comprises 17 residues. The germline gives CDR1 MDHEN, CDR2 SYDVKM. CDR3 DNA: TGTGCCAGCAGTTCCGTCGGCGGGAGGGCTTCCGGGCACGAGCAGTACTTC. It yields the protein CASSSVGGRASGHEQYF.

This clone showed up just a few times. The junction shows a germline mismatch at one end, possibly a read error. J is TRBJ2-1 and V is TRBV7-9; TRBD1 is a possible D gene (6 bases). CDR1 is SEHNR and CDR2 is FQNEAQ in the germline V gene (reference sequence). The CDR3 totals 15 residues. The CDR3 loop is CSSSLSRQAYNEQFF. DNA of the CDR3: TGTTCCAGCAGCTTATCGAGACAGGCTTACAATGAGCAGTTCTTC. Full variable domain (rest looked up from reference TRBV7-9 and TRBJ2-1): DTGVSQNPRHKITKRGQNVTFRCDPISEHNRLYWYRQTLGQGPEFLTYFQNEAQLEKSRLLSDRFSAERPKGSFSTLEIQRTEQGDSAMYLCSSSLSRQAYNEQFFGPGTRLTVL.

This chain uses TRBV5-1 with TRBJ1-2; 8 positions agree with TRBD1. Trimming took 0 bases from V and 7 from J; bases not matched to a gene: 5. This CDR3 comprises 14 residues. Germline CDR1 SGHRS, CDR2 YFSETQ. The CDR3 protein is CASSLEDRVSGYTF. The DNA for the CDR3 is TGCGCCAGCAGCTTGGAGGACAGGGTCAGTGGCTACACCTTC. Together with reference TRBV5-1 and TRBJ1-2, the CDR3 gives the full variable domain: KAGVTQTPRYLIKTRGQQVTLSCSPISGHRSVSWYQQTPGQGLQFLFEYFSETQRNKGNFPGRFSGRQFSNSRSEMNVSTLELGDSALYLCASSLEDRVSGYTFGSGTRLTVV.

This chain joins TRBV27 and TRBJ2-7; 7 bases match TRBD1. CDR1 and CDR2 (germline): MNHEY, SMNVEV (reference sequence). V shed 3 bases and J 2 bases; nucleotides not matched to a gene: 16. There are 18 residues in the CDR3. The CDR3 loop is CASSLTSTSGGPAYEQYF. The CDR3 DNA is TGTGCCAGCAGTTTGACCTCAACTTCAGGGGGACCAGCCTACGAGCAGTACTTC.

The chain carries TRBV11-3 and TRBJ2-1; maybe TRBD2 (6 bases). The CDR3 is 14 residues long. The germline V gene encodes CDR1 SGHNT and CDR2 YENEEA. V lost 2 bases to trimming and J lost 4 bases, with 9 bases between them. CDR3 in amino acids: CASSLSGTYNEQFF. CDR3 bases: TGTGCCAGCAGCTTATCCGGGACTTACAATGAGCAGTTCTTC.

The chain combines TRBV6-5 with TRBJ1-5, with 7 nucleotides matching TRBD1. The CDR3 loop spans 14 amino acids. Trimming at V came to 7 bases and at J to 1 base, leaving 4 bases not matched to a gene. The germline CDR1 and CDR2 sequences are MNHEY and SVGAGI. The CDR3 coding sequence is TGTGCCAGCAATCCGACAGGGAGCAATCAGCCCCAGCATTTT. Encoded protein: CASNPTGSNQPQHF.

A few counts support this clone. The chain carries TRBV5-6 and TRBJ1-1; D is uncertain. This CDR3 is built from 15 residues. V lost 2 bases to trimming and J lost 3 bases, with 14 bases between them. Germline values: CDR1 SGHDT, CDR2 YYEEEE. CDR3 in DNA: TGTGCCAGCAGCTTTTTTGATCAGATTTACACTGAAGCTTTCTTT. Translated: CASSFFDQIYTEAFF. Looking up the rest from reference TRBV5-6 and TRBJ1-1 gives the full variable domain: DAGVTQSPTHLIKTRGQQVTLRCSPKSGHDTVSWYQQALGQGPQFIFQYYEEEERQRGNFPDRFSGHQFPNYSSELNVNALLLGDSALYLCASSFFDQIYTEAFFGQGTRLTVV.

This rearrangement joins TRBV5-4 to TRBJ2-1; TRBD1 agrees at 9 bases. The CDR3 runs to 15 residues. V was pared by 2 bases and J by 5 bases, with 5 bases of the junction left unmatched. The germline V gene has CDR1 SGHNT and CDR2 YYREEE (reference sequence). CDR3 protein: CASSLTGGAHNEQFF. CDR3 coding DNA: TGTGCCAGCAGCTTAACAGGGGGCGCCCACAATGAGCAGTTCTTC.

The chain is built from TRBV2 and TRBJ2-7; a weak D match, TRBD2 (5 bases). V shed 4 bases and J shed 4 bases, with 14 bases lying between them. Germline CDR1 and CDR2: SNHLY and FYNNEI. This CDR3 comprises 14 residues. CDR3 DNA sequence: TGTGCCAGCAGTGTACGGCTAGCTGGGTACGAGCAGTACTTC. This sequence encodes CASSVRLAGYEQYF. The full variable domain, its missing parts supplied by reference TRBV2 and TRBJ2-7, is EPEVTQTPSHQVTQMGQEVILRCVPISNHLYFYWYRQILGQKVEFLVSFYNNEISEKSEIFDDQFSVERPDGSNFTLKIRSTKLEDSAMYFCASSVRLAGYEQYFGPGTRLTVT.

The chain combines TRBV6-5 with TRBJ2-3; maybe TRBD1 (5 bases). From germline, CDR1 is MNHEY and CDR2 SVGAGI. Trimming took off 6 bases at V and 5 bases at J, with 9 bases between the two ends. This CDR3 comprises 12 residues. CDR3 sequence (DNA): TGTGCCAGCAGAAGGGGCCAAGATACGCAGTATTTT. Its translation: CASRRGQDTQYF.

The gene calls are TRBV5-1 and TRBJ2-7; D may be TRBD2 (5 bases). Germline CDR1 and CDR2: SGHRS and YFSETQ. The CDR3 extends over 13 amino acids. V shed 4 bases and J shed 4 bases, with 12 bases lying between them. CDR3 sequence: CASSPREGYEQYF. In nucleotides, the CDR3 is TGCGCCAGCAGCCCCCGGGAAGGTTACGAGCAGTACTTC.

This sequence joins TRBV6-6 and TRBJ2-7; 9 nucleotides line up with TRBD1. Per the germline V gene, CDR1 is MNHNY and CDR2 is SVGAGI (reference sequence). V dropped 4 bases and J dropped 7; count of bases not matched to a gene: 5. There are 13 residues in the CDR3. CDR3 sequence reads: CASSSGTGREQYF. DNA of the CDR3: TGTGCCAGCAGTTCCGGGACAGGGCGGGAGCAGTACTTC.

J is TRBJ2-3 and V is TRBV19, with 7 bases aligning to TRBD2. This CDR3 has 15 amino acids. Germline V CDR1 and CDR2: LNHDA, SQIVND (reference sequence). After removal of 4 bases from V and 2 bases from J, the junction contained 6 bases not matched to a gene. DNA for the CDR3: TGTGCCAGTAGTAGACTAGCTACCTCCACAGATACGCAGTATTTT. This codes for CASSRLATSTDTQYF.

This clone was seen more than once but under ten times. The V gene is TRBV10-3, the J gene TRBJ1-2; weak D call: TRBD1 (5 bases). The germline V gene has CDR1 ENHRY and CDR2 SYGVKD. The CDR3 is made up of 12 amino acids. Trimming shortened V by 4 bases and J by 2 bases, and 5 bases separated the two germline ends. The CDR3 DNA reads as TGTGCCATCAGTGGGGGCAACTATGGCTACACCTTC. Protein sequence: CAISGGNYGYTF.

The DNA of the CDR3 is TGTGCCAGCAGTCCAACAGGGGGCACCTATAATTCACCCCTCCACTTT. Protein: CASSPTGGTYNSPLHF. The chain employs TRBV27 and TRBJ1-6; 9 bases map to TRBD1. The CDR3 contains 16 residues. The germline V gene has CDR1 MNHEY and CDR2 SMNVEV (reference sequence). The trim removed 5 bases at V and 2 bases at J, leaving 4 bases unmatched.